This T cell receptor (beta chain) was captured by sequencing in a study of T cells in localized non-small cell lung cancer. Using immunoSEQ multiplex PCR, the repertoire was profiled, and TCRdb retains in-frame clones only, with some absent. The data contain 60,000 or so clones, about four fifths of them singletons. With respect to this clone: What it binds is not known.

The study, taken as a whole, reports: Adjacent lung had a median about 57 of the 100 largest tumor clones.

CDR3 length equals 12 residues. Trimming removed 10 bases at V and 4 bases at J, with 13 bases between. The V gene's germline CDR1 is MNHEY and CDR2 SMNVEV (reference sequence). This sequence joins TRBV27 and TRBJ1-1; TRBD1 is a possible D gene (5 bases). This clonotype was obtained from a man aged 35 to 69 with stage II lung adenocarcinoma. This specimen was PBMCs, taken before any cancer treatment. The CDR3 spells CATRGVGTEAFF. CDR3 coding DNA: TGTGCCACACGGGGGGTTGGCACTGAAGCTTTCTTT.